Shown below are 25 T cell receptor beta chains from a single sample sequenced in a study of shared clonotypes between healthy human individuals. Naive CD8 populations comprised CD45RO-negative cells positively selected for CCR7, excluding terminally differentiated effector memory CD45RA+ cells. TCRdb's copy holds only in-frame clones and misses some; the assay was immunoSEQ multiplex PCR. The sample contains under 1 million clones, about 97% of which appear only once. The specimen was naive CD8+ T cells sorted from blood. The receptors were gathered from a man aged 25-45 years in good health.

The chain combines TRBV25-1 with TRBJ2-5; D is perhaps TRBD1 (5 bases). CDR3 length: 14 amino acids. Germline V gene lookup returns CDR1 MGHDK and CDR2 SYGVNS. Between the trimmed V and J ends, which lost 4 bases and 2 bases, there was a span of 11 bases. The CDR3 reads CASSGQGRQETQYF. The CDR3 DNA follows: TGTGCCAGCAGTGGTCAGGGAAGACAAGAGACCCAGTACTTC.

This clone showed up just once. The sample carries other DNA sequences with the same CDR3. The chain recombines TRBV19 with TRBJ2-7; 15 positions match TRBD2. The CDR3 spans 15 residues. V lost 5 bases, J lost 4 bases, and 3 bases stayed unmatched. The germline gives CDR1 LNHDA, CDR2 SQIVND (reference sequence). CDR3 sequence: CASSPGLAGGYEQYF. The CDR3, as DNA: TGTGCCAGTAGTCCGGGACTAGCGGGAGGTTACGAGCAGTACTTC.

This clone was observed a few times. V gene TRBV4-1 combines with J gene TRBJ2-1, with D unclear. There are 15 residues in the CDR3. V was pared by 3 bases and J by 7 bases, with 16 bases between. Germline CDR1 and CDR2: MGHRA and YSYEKL. The CDR3: CASSHPPGSKNEQFF. CDR3 nucleotides: TGCGCCAGCAGCCATCCCCCAGGTAGTAAAAATGAGCAGTTCTTC.

CDR3 residues: CASSRGLAANEQFF. CDR3 DNA sequence: TGCGCCAGCAGCCGGGGGCTAGCGGCGAATGAGCAGTTCTTC. This chain uses TRBV4-3 with TRBJ2-1, with a tentative D call TRBD2 (7 bases). Germline values: CDR1 LGHNA, CDR2 YSLEER. V was cut by 4 bases and J by 7 bases, with 14 bases left in between. The CDR3 is 14 residues long.

The chain links TRBV10-3 to TRBJ1-2; D remains ambiguous. This CDR3 is 13 amino acids long. The germline V gene has CDR1 ENHRY and CDR2 SYGVKD. V lost 3 bases and J 8 bases, leaving 13 bases between the germline ends. CDR3 in amino acids: CAISESSNRGYTF. CDR3 bases: TGTGCCATCAGTGAAAGTTCGAATCGGGGCTACACCTTC.

The J gene is TRBJ2-1, the V gene TRBV2; TRBD2 agrees at 9 bases. This CDR3 is built from 16 residues. CDR1 and CDR2 from the germline V gene are SNHLY and FYNNEI. V dropped 7 bases and J dropped 2; count of bases not matched to a gene: 9. The CDR3 spells CASKRLAGETYNEQFF. The CDR3 nucleotides are TGTGCCAGCAAGAGATTAGCGGGAGAAACCTACAATGAGCAGTTCTTC.

The chain is built from TRBV6-5 and TRBJ2-5; D not resolved. CDR3 length: 13 residues. Germline V gene data show CDR1 as MNHEY and CDR2 as SVGAGI. With 5 bases removed from V and 0 bases from J, the gap between germline ends came to 7 bases. This CDR3 is CASSPFNQETQYF. The CDR3 nucleotides read TGTGCCAGCAGTCCCTTTAACCAAGAGACCCAGTACTTC.

V is TRBV15 and J is TRBJ1-4; the D gene is possibly TRBD1 (5 bases). Germline V gene data show CDR1 as LNHNV and CDR2 as YYDKDF (reference sequence). This CDR3 has 16 amino acids. With 5 bases removed from V and 0 bases from J, the gap between germline ends came to 13 bases. The CDR3 is CATSGGTMTTNEKLFF. The CDR3, as DNA: TGTGCCACCAGCGGCGGGACGATGACAACTAATGAAAAACTGTTTTTT. The variable domain in full, with the rest retrieved from reference TRBV15 and TRBJ1-4, is DAMVIQNPRYQVTQFGKPVTLSCSQTLNHNVMYWYQQKSSQAPKLLFHYYDKDFNNEADTPDNFQSRRPNTSFCFLDIRSPGLGDTAMYLCATSGGTMTTNEKLFFGSGTQLSVL.

The chain is built from TRBV7-6 and TRBJ2-4; no clear D gene. In germline, CDR1 is SGHVS, CDR2 FNYEAQ. The CDR3 is 13 amino acids. Trimming removed 5 bases at V and 9 bases at J, with 14 bases between. The CDR3 coding sequence is TGTGCCAGCAGCCTGACCCCCGAACGCATTCAGTACTTC. Translating gives CASSLTPERIQYF.

The chain joins TRBV2 to TRBJ2-7; unclear D gene. This CDR3 has 12 amino acids. CDR1 and CDR2 (germline): SNHLY, FYNNEI. The V end was cut by 5 bases, the J end by 2 bases, with 7 bases between. CDR3 residues: CASSTTAYEQYF. The CDR3, as DNA: TGTGCCAGCAGTACAACAGCCTACGAGCAGTACTTC.

The chain links TRBV28 to TRBJ2-7; TRBD2 matches at 13 bases. Trimming cost V 2 bases and J 6 bases; bases outside gene matches: 7. The germline CDR1 and CDR2 sequences are MDHEN and SYDVKM. This CDR3 has 16 residues. Here the CDR3 reads CASSLRTSGSIAEQYF. The CDR3 DNA reads as TGTGCCAGCAGTTTAAGGACTAGCGGGAGTATTGCCGAGCAGTACTTC.

The V call is TRBV6-1, the J call TRBJ2-7; 10 nucleotides agree with TRBD2. This CDR3 comprises 17 residues. Germline loops: CDR1 MNHNS, CDR2 SASEGT. With V trimmed by 2 bases and J by 3 bases, 10 bases remained unmatched. CDR3 DNA: TGTGCCAGCAGTGAACCGTCCGTGGCTAGCGGGAGCTACGAGCAGTACTTC. Amino acid sequence: CASSEPSVASGSYEQYF.

This clone showed up just once. The gene calls are TRBV7-8 and TRBJ1-2; no clear D. This CDR3 region has 12 residues. V was shortened by 3 bases and J by 7 bases, with 9 bases between the two germline ends. Germline values: CDR1 SGHVS, CDR2 FQNEAQ. The CDR3 DNA reads TGTGCCAGCAGCTTCGACGGCTCTGGCTACACCTTC. Encoded protein: CASSFDGSGYTF.

The V call is TRBV2, the J call TRBJ2-1, with D tentatively TRBD1 (5 bases). The CDR3 spans 13 residues. Germline CDR1 is SNHLY and CDR2 is FYNNEI. With 11 bases removed from V and 2 bases from J, the gap between germline ends came to 13 bases. CDR3 protein: CALGAGTYNEQFF. The CDR3 DNA reads TGTGCCCTTGGGGCAGGGACCTACAATGAGCAGTTCTTC. The entire variable domain, with the rest obtained from reference TRBV2 and TRBJ2-1, is as follows: EPEVTQTPSHQVTQMGQEVILRCVPISNHLYFYWYRQILGQKVEFLVSFYNNEISEKSEIFDDQFSVERPDGSNFTLKIRSTKLEDSAMYFCALGAGTYNEQFFGPGTRLTVL.

J is TRBJ2-1 and V is TRBV28; tentative D call: TRBD2 (6 bases). Germline V gives CDR1 MDHEN, CDR2 SYDVKM. This CDR3 spans 15 amino acids. Between the trimmed V and J ends, which lost 5 bases and 8 bases, there was a span of 19 bases. The CDR3 here is CASSPRDSAVDEQFF. CDR3 nucleotide sequence: TGTGCCAGCAGTCCTCGGGACTCAGCGGTCGATGAGCAGTTCTTC.

The chain links TRBV15 to TRBJ2-1; TRBD2 agrees at 10 bases. Per germline, CDR1 LNHNV and CDR2 YYDKDF (reference sequence). The V segment lost 3 bases and the J segment 10 bases; nucleotides outside the gene matches: 6. CDR3 length: 14 residues. The CDR3 DNA follows: TGTGCCACCAGCAGTCTCCTACTAGCGGGAGAGCAGTTCTTC. Amino acids: CATSSLLLAGEQFF.

The V call is TRBV7-9, the J call TRBJ2-3, with 9 bases identical to TRBD2. This CDR3 is 17 amino acids long. The trim removed 5 bases at V and 1 base at J, leaving 10 bases unmatched. Germline CDR1 and CDR2: SEHNR and FQNEAQ (reference sequence). The DNA of the CDR3 is TGTGCCAGCAGCCCCGGAAAAGCGGGAGGCGGCACAGATACGCAGTATTTT. Residues: CASSPGKAGGGTDTQYF.

The table lists this clone with a count of one. The chain couples TRBV28 to TRBJ2-7, with a tentative D call TRBD1 (6 bases). The CDR3 runs to 18 residues. Trimming left V 7 bases short and J 0 bases short, with 25 bases between. The germline gives CDR1 MDHEN, CDR2 SYDVKM. In nucleotides, the CDR3 is TGTGCCAGCAAAACGGGACACCATCCGGAACCGAGCTCCTACGAGCAGTACTTC. Protein: CASKTGHHPEPSSYEQYF.

In its sample, this clone was seen once. The chain links TRBV5-6 to TRBJ1-1; D gene unclear. V lost 4 bases to trimming and J lost 0 bases, with 19 bases between them. CDR1 is SGHDT, CDR2 YYEEEE, per germline. This CDR3 region has 17 residues. CDR3 amino acids: CASSPGPFLGMNTEAFF. The CDR3 nucleotides read TGTGCCAGCAGCCCAGGACCCTTCCTGGGGATGAACACTGAAGCTTTCTTT.

The genes are TRBV11-2 and TRBJ2-3, with 8 bases fitting TRBD2. In germline, CDR1 is SGHAT, CDR2 FQNNGV. The CDR3 length is 16 residues. Trimming took 5 bases from V and 4 from J; bases not matched to a gene: 11. The CDR3, as DNA: TGTGCCAGCAGCCCCTTTGCGGGAGGTGACTCAGATACGCAGTATTTT. Encoded protein: CASSPFAGGDSDTQYF.

This chain uses TRBV29-1 with TRBJ2-7; D is perhaps TRBD1 or TRBD2 (6 bases each). Germline V gives CDR1 SQVTM, CDR2 ANQGSEA. Trimming left V 3 bases short and J 5 bases short, with 14 bases between. The CDR3 is 13 amino acids. The CDR3, as DNA: TGCAGCGTTGAGGAGGGGGTTATCGACGAGCAGTACTTC. Encoded protein: CSVEEGVIDEQYF.

This sequence joins TRBV5-1 and TRBJ2-1; D may be TRBD2 (6 bases). V was trimmed by 6 bases and J by 0 bases, leaving 22 bases between them. Germline V CDR1 and CDR2: SGHRS, YFSETQ. The CDR3 has 18 amino acids. The CDR3 nucleotides read TGCGCCAGCATTAACGATCCGAAGTCGGGGGTCTCCTACAATGAGCAGTTCTTC. Its protein is CASINDPKSGVSYNEQFF.

The V call is TRBV5-4, the J call TRBJ2-3; possibly TRBD2 for D (5 bases). V shed 0 bases and J shed 6 bases, with 17 bases lying between them. CDR1 is SGHNT and CDR2 is YYREEE in the germline V gene (reference sequence). The CDR3 runs 16 residues. The CDR3 bases are TGTGCCAGCAGCTTGGCCGCGGGTTCGGGTATGGATACGCAGTATTTT. The encoded protein is CASSLAAGSGMDTQYF. The variable domain in full, with the rest retrieved from reference TRBV5-4 and TRBJ2-3, is ETGVTQSPTHLIKTRGQQVTLRCSSQSGHNTVSWYQQALGQGPQFIFQYYREEENGRGNFPPRFSGLQFPNYSSELNVNALELDDSALYLCASSLAAGSGMDTQYFGPGTRLTVL.

In regard to this clone: A read error may explain this, as a much larger clone is one base away. The same CDR3 is also encoded by other DNA sequences in this sample. The chain combines TRBV11-2 with TRBJ2-1; D call uncertain. The length of the CDR3 is 15 residues. The V gene lost 1 base and the J gene lost 0 bases, with 7 bases spanning the gap. The germline CDR1 and CDR2 sequences are SGHAT and FQNNGV. The CDR3 spells CASSLGQSSYNEQFF. CDR3 in DNA: TGTGCCAGCAGCTTAGGGCAGAGCTCCTACAATGAGCAGTTCTTC. Together with reference TRBV11-2 and TRBJ2-1, the CDR3 gives the full variable domain: EAGVAQSPRYKIIEKRQSVAFWCNPISGHATLYWYQQILGQGPKLLIQFQNNGVVDDSQLPKDRFSAERLKGVDSTLKIQPAKLEDSAVYLCASSLGQSSYNEQFFGPGTRLTVL.

Comments on this clone: Other DNA variants within this sample encode the same CDR3. The chain joins TRBV6-5 to TRBJ2-1; D is perhaps TRBD1 (6 bases). V shed 0 bases and J shed 6 bases, with 6 bases lying between them. CDR3 size: 13 residues. Germline CDR1 reads MNHEY; CDR2 reads SVGAGI. The CDR3 protein is CASSYSTGNEQFF. The CDR3 DNA sequence: TGTGCCAGCAGTTACTCGACAGGCAATGAGCAGTTCTTC.